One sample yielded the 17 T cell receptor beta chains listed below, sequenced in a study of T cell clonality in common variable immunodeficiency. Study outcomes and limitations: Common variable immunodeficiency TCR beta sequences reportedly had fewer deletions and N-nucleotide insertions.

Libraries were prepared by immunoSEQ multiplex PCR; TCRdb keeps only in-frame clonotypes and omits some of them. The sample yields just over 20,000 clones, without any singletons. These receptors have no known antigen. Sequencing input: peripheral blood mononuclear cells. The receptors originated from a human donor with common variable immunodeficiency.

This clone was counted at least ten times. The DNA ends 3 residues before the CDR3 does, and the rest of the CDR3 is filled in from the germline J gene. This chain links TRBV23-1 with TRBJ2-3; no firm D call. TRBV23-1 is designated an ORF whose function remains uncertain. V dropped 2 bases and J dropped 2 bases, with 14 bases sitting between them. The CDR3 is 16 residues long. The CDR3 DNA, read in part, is TGCGCCAGCAGTCAAGTGGGCGAGCAGTCCACAGATACG. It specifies CASSQVGEQSTDT. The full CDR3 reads CASSQVGEQSTDTQYF.

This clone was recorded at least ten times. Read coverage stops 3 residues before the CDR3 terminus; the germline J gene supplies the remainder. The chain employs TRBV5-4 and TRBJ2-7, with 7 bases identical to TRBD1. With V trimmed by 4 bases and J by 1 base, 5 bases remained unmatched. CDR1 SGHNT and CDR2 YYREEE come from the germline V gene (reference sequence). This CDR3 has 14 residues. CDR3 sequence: CASSPQDRSYEQYF. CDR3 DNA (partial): TGTGCCAGCAGCCCACAGGACAGGTCCTACGAG. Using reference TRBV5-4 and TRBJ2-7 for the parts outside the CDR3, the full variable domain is ETGVTQSPTHLIKTRGQQVTLRCSSQSGHNTVSWYQQALGQGPQFIFQYYREEENGRGNFPPRFSGLQFPNYSSELNVNALELDDSALYLCASSPQDRSYEQYFGPGTRLTVT.

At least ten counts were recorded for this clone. CDR3 sequence: CSATNEGLSTEAFF. Incomplete CDR3 DNA: TGCAGTGCCACTAATGAGGGGTTAAGCACTGAA. J is TRBJ1-1 and V is TRBV20-1, with D possibly matching TRBD1 (5 bases). The read is 3 residues too short to cover the CDR3 end, so that end is filled in from the germline J gene. The CDR3 totals 14 residues. Looked up from germline, CDR1 is DFQATT and CDR2 is SNEGSKA (reference sequence). Trimming stripped 6 bases from V and 4 bases from J, with 18 bases between.

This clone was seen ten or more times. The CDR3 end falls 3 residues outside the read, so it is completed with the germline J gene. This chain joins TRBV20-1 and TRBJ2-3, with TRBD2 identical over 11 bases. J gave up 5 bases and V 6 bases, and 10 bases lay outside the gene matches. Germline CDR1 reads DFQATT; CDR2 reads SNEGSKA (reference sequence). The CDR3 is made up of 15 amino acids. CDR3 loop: CSAQGLAVLGDTQYF. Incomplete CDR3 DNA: TGCAGTGCCCAGGGACTAGCGGTTTTGGGAGATACG.

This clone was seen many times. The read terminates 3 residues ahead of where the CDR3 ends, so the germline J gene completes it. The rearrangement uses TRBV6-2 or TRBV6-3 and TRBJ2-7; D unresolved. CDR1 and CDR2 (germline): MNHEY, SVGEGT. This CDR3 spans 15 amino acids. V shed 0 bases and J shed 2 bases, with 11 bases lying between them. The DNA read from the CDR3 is TGTGCCAGCAGTTACTCGCCGCGATCCACCTACGAG. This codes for CASSYSPRSTYE. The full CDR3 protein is CASSYSPRSTYEQYF.

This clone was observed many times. CDR3 bases read: TGTGCCAGCAGCTTGCAAGCGGCAGCTCAGACC. As protein: CASSLQAAAQT. The whole CDR3 reads CASSLQAAAQTQYF. This rearrangement joins TRBV7-2 to TRBJ2-5, with TRBD2 as a possible D gene (5 bases). The read stops 3 residues short of the end of the CDR3; the missing end is completed from the germline J gene. Germline-derived CDR1 and CDR2 are SGHTA and FQGNSA. CDR3 length equals 14 residues. Trimming shortened V by 3 bases and J by 6 bases, and 14 bases separated the two germline ends.

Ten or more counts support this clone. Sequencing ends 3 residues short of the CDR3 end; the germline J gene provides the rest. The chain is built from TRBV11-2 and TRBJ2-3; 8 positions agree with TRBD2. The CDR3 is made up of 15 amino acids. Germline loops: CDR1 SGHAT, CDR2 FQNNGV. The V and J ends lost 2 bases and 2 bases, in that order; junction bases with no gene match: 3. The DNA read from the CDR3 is TGTGCCAGCAGCTTATTGACTAGCGCCACAGATACG. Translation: CASSLLTSATDT. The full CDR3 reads CASSLLTSATDTQYF. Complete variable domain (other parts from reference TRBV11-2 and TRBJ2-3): EAGVAQSPRYKIIEKRQSVAFWCNPISGHATLYWYQQILGQGPKLLIQFQNNGVVDDSQLPKDRFSAERLKGVDSTLKIQPAKLEDSAVYLCASSLLTSATDTQYFGPGTRLTVL.

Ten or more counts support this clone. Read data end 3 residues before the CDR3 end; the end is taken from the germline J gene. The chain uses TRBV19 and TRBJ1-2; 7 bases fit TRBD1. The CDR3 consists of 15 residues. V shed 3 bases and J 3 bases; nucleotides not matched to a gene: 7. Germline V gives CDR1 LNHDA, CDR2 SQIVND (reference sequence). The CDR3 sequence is CASSISRQGYYGYTF. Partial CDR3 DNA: TGTGCCAGTAGTATCTCAAGACAGGGTTACTATGGC.

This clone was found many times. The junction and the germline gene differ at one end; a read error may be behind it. Here the CDR3 reads CASSPTGFQETQYF. CDR3 DNA (partial): TGTGCTAGCAGCCCCACCGGGTTTCAAGAGACC. The chain is built from TRBV7-7 and TRBJ2-5; D remains ambiguous. The CDR3 is cut off 3 residues early in the read; its end comes from the germline J gene. From germline, CDR1 is SSHAT and CDR2 FNYEAQ (reference sequence). The CDR3 covers 14 residues.

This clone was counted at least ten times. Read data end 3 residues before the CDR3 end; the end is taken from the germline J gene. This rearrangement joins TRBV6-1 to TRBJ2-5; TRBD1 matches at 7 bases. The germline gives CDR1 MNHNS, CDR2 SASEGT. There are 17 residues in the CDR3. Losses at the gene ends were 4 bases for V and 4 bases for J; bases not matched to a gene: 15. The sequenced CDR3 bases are TGTGCCAGCAGTGCAGCCTTAGGACAGGCCTCAGGAGAGACC. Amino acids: CASSAALGQASGET. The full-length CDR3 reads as CASSAALGQASGETQYF.

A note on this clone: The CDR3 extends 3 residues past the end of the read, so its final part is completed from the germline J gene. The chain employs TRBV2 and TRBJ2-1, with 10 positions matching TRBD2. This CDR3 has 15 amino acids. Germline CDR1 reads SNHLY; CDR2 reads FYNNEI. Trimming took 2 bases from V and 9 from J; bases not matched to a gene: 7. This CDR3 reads CASSEPLAGSGEQFF. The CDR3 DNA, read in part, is TGTGCCAGCAGTGAACCACTAGCGGGGTCCGGTGAG.

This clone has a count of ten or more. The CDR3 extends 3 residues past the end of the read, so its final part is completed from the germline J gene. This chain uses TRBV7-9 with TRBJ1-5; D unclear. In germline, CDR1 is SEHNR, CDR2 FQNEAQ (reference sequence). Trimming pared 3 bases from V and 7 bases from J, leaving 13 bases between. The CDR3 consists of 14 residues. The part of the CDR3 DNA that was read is TGTGCCAGCAGCTTTGACGGTGAGGGCCAGCCC. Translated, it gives CASSFDGEGQP. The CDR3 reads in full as CASSFDGEGQPQHF.

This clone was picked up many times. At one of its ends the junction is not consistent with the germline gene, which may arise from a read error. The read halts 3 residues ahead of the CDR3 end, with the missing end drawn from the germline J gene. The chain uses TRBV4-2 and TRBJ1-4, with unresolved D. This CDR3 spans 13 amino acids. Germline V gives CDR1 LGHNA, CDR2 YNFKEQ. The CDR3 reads CASSQDMGEKLFF. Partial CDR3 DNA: TGCGCCAGCAGCCAAGATATGGGCGAAAAA.

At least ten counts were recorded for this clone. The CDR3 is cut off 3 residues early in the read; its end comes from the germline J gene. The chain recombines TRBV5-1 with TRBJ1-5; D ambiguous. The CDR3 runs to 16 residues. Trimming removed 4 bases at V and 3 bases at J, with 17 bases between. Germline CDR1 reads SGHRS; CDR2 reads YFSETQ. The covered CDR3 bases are TGCGCCAGCAGCCTCTCGGCACGGGTCGACAATCAGCCC. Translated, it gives CASSLSARVDNQP. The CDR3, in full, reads CASSLSARVDNQPQHF.

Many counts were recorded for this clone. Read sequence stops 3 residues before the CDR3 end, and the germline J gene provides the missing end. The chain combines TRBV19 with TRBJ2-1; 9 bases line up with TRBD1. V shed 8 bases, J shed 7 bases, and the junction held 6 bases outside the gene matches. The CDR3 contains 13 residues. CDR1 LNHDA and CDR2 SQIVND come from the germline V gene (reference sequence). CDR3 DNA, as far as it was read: TGTGCCAGTGGCGACAGGGGGGGAAATGAG. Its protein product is CASGDRGGNE. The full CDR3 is CASGDRGGNEQFF.

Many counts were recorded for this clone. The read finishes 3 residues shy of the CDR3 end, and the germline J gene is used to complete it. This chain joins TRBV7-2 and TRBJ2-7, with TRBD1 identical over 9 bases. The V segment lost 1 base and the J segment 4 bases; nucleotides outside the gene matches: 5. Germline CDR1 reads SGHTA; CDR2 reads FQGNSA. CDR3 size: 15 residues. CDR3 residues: CASSLGTGDLYEQYF. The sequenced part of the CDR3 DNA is TGTGCCAGCAGCTTAGGGACAGGGGATCTTTACGAG.

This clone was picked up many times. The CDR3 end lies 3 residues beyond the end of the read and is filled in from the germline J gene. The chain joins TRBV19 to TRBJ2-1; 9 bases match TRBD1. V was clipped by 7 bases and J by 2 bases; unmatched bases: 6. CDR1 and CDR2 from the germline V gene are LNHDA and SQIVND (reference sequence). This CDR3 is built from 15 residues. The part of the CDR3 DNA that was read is TGTGCCAGTAACAGGGGGCCCAATACCTACAATGAG. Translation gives CASNRGPNTYNE. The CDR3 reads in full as CASNRGPNTYNEQFF.